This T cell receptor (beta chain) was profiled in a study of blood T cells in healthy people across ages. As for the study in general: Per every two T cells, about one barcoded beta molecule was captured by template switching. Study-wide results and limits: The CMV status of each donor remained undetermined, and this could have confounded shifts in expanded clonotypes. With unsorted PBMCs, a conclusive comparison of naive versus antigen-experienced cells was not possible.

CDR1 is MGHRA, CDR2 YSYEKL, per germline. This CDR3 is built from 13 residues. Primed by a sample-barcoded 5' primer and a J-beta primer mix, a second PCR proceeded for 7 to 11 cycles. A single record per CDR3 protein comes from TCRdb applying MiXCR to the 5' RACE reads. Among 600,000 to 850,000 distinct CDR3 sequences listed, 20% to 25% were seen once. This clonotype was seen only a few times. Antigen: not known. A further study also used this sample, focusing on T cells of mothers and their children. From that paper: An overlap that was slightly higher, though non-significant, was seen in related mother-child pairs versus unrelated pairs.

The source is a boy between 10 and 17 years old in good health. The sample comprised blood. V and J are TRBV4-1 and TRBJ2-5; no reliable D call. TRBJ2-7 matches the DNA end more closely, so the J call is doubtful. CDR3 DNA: TGCGCCAGCAGCCAAGAACTAATCTACGAGCAGTACTTC. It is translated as CASSQELIYEQYF.